One sample yielded the 7 T cell receptor beta chains listed below, sequenced in a study of T cell repertoires in cytomegalovirus infection. One entry per CDR3 protein, called by TCRdb with MiXCR from the reads. Of roughly 220,000 distinct CDR3 sequences in the sample, roughly two fifths were seen once. No antigen has been identified for these receptors. The sequenced sample was CD8+ T cells from cultured PBMCs, obtained from culture after CMV antigen stimulation. The receptors shown here come from a human donor in good health (CMV status not recorded). Some clones in this sample may be carry-over from other donors' samples.

The chain employs TRBV27 and TRBJ1-5; possible D gene TRBD1, 6 bases. Trimming pared 6 bases from V and 5 bases from J, leaving 17 bases between. Germline-derived CDR1 and CDR2 are MNHEY and SMNVEV (reference sequence). The CDR3 runs to 15 residues. CDR3 loop: CASSPQGPLYQPQHF. In DNA, the CDR3 is TGTGCCAGCAGCCCCCAGGGGCCTCTTTATCAGCCCCAGCATTTT.

The CDR3 spells CASSRLRGEGTYEQYF. DNA for the CDR3: TGTGCCAGCAGCCGTCTCAGGGGCGAGGGGACCTACGAGCAGTACTTC. J is TRBJ2-7 and V is TRBV4-2; tentative D call: TRBD1 (6 bases). The CDR3 covers 16 residues. Germline values: CDR1 LGHNA, CDR2 YNFKEQ. V was cut by 4 bases and J by 2 bases, with 18 bases left in between.

The chain couples TRBV27 to TRBJ2-1; no clear D gene. The CDR3 has 13 residues. Trimming stripped 4 bases from V and 8 bases from J, with 12 bases between. From germline, CDR1 is MNHEY and CDR2 SMNVEV (reference sequence). CDR3 coding DNA: TGTGCCAGCAGTTCCCCCCTCGTGGATGAGCAGTTCTTC. It yields the protein CASSSPLVDEQFF.

In its sample, this clonotype was seen a few times. This chain joins TRBV5-4 and TRBJ2-5; 8 positions agree with TRBD1. The CDR3 is 16 amino acids. Germline values: CDR1 SGHNT, CDR2 YYREEE (reference sequence). Unmatched junction bases numbered 13, after V lost 4 bases and J lost 5 bases. CDR3 DNA sequence: TGTGCCAGCAGCATTTCTGACAGGGGAGGTTACGAGACCCAGTACTTC. Protein product: CASSISDRGGYETQYF.

The gene calls are TRBV7-2 and TRBJ1-5, with a possible D match to TRBD1 (5 bases). This CDR3 contains 16 residues. CDR1 is SGHTA, CDR2 FQGNSA, per germline. Trimming removed 0 bases at V and 6 bases at J, with 15 bases between. The CDR3 DNA is TGTGCCAGCAGCTTAGCGGGCAGCGGACACACTCAGCCCCAGCATTTT. Amino acids: CASSLAGSGHTQPQHF.

The chain is built from TRBV4-2 and TRBJ2-7; 12 bases map to TRBD2. The germline V gene has CDR1 LGHNA and CDR2 YNFKEQ. This CDR3 region has 16 residues. The junction had 14 bases not matched to a gene; V was cut back by 4 bases and J by 10 bases. Here the CDR3 DNA reads TGTGCCAGCAGCCCAGGACTAGCGGGGATCTTTTACTTTCAGTACTTC. Translated: CASSPGLAGIFYFQYF.

This clonotype was observed a few times. The J gene is TRBJ2-7, the V gene TRBV6-5, with D possibly being TRBD1 (5 bases). The CDR3 consists of 12 residues. CDR1 is MNHEY, CDR2 SVGAGI, per germline. V was shortened by 4 bases and J by 5 bases, with 9 bases between the two germline ends. The CDR3 region has the DNA TGTGCCAGCAGTTCGCAGGGCCACGAGCAGTACTTC. Translating it yields CASSSQGHEQYF.